This T cell receptor beta chain was documented in a study of blood T cells in healthy people across ages. About the research overall: Capturing about one barcoded beta molecule per two T cells was achieved by template switching. Overall study results and limits: Roughly linear age-related decline in beta diversity appeared, significant by age roughly 40.

With a J-beta primer mix and a sample-barcoded 5' primer, a second PCR ran about 7 to 12 cycles. Each of the samples gave a minimum of 2.5 million paired-end reads that contained CDR3. TCRdb re-called the 5' RACE reads through MiXCR, storing one row per CDR3 protein. The sample records under 850,000 distinct CDR3 sequences, around 34% being singletons. Germline V lookup: CDR1 SGHRS, CDR2 YFSETQ. With 0 bases removed from V and 5 bases from J, the gap between germline ends came to 9 bases. The length of the CDR3 is 15 residues. Ten or more counts support this clonotype. Its cognate antigen is unknown. The chain couples TRBV5-1 to TRBJ1-6, with a tentative D call TRBD1 (6 bases). The TCR comes from a man aged 18-30 years in good health. The sequenced sample was blood. The CDR3 sequence is CASSLEQGDNSPLHF. The DNA of the CDR3 is TGCGCCAGCAGCTTGGAACAGGGAGATAATTCACCCCTCCACTTT.